This T cell receptor (beta chain) was identified during a study of response to subunit inactivated influenza vaccine. TCRdb reanalysed the RT-PCR reads using MiXCR and keeps one entry per CDR3 protein. Among some 540,000 distinct CDR3 sequences, approximately 24% were seen once, and the ten largest hold around 2.8%. In this sample, this clonotype turned up a few times. The CDR3 covers 15 residues. Trimming left V 3 bases short and J 3 bases short, with 12 bases between. This sample also appeared in a second study, on T cells expressing NK-cell markers. As that study records: What made the TCR beta cDNA was 5'RACE template switching with UMIs. The same clonotypes also predominated in the CD3+CD56-NKG2C+ fraction of a handful of donors.

The material sequenced was CD4+ T cells sorted from PBMCs, taken 11 to 12 days after vaccination. The clonotype was recovered from a man aged 50 to 60 who received an inactivated influenza vaccine. The chain recombines TRBV12-3 or TRBV12-4 with TRBJ1-5, with D maybe TRBD1 (5 bases). CDR3 amino acids: CASSFGTAYNQPQHF. Written as DNA, the CDR3 is TGTGCCAGCAGTTTTGGGACCGCTTACAATCAGCCCCAGCATTTT.